The clone carrying this TCR beta chain was observed once. Other DNA sequences of this sample code for an identical CDR3. This sample is drawn from a study of control samples from healthy donors and cancer patients. The method was immunoSEQ multiplex PCR; TCRdb's version includes in-frame clones alone and lacks a portion of them. The sample has under 200,000 clones, just over 85% seen once. The germline V and J ends were trimmed by 0 bases and 0 bases, with 8 bases remaining between them. Germline V gene data show CDR1 as SGHRS and CDR2 as YFSETQ. CDR3 size: 15 residues. This sequence joins TRBV5-1 and TRBJ2-3; no clear D gene. Material for sequencing was blood. The clonotype comes from a woman younger than 45 in good health. The CDR3 sequence is CASSLGPGSTDTQYF. CDR3 DNA sequence: TGCGCCAGCAGCTTGGGCCCGGGCAGCACAGATACGCAGTATTTT.